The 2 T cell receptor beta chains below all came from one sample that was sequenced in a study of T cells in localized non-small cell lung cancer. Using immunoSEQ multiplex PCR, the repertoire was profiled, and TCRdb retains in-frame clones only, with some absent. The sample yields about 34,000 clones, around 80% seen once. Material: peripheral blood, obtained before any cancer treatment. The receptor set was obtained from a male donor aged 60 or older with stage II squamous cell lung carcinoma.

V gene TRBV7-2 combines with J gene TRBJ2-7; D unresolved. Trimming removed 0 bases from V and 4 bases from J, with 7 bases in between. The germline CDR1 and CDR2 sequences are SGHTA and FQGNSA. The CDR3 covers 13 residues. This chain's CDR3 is CASSLAPGYEQYF. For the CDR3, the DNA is TGTGCCAGCAGCTTAGCGCCCGGGTACGAGCAGTACTTC.

CDR3 sequence: CASSAGFEQYF. The CDR3 DNA follows: TGTGCCAGCAGCGCCGGATTCGAGCAGTACTTC. The chain couples TRBV5-6 to TRBJ2-7; D gene ambiguous. Trimming removed 4 bases at V and 6 bases at J, with 8 bases between. This CDR3 contains 11 residues. Germline assignment: CDR1 SGHDT and CDR2 YYEEEE.